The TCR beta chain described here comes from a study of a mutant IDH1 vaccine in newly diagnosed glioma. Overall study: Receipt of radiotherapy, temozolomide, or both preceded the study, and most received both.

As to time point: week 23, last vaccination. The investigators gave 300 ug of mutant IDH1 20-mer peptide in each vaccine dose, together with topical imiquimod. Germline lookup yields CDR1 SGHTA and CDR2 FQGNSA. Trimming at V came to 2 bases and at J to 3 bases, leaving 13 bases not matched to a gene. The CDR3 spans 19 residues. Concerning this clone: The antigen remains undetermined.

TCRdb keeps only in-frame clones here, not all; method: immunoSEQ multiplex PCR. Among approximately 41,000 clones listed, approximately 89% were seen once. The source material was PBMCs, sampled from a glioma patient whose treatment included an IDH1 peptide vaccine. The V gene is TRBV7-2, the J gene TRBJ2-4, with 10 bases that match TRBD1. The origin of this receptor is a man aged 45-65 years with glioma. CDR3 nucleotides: TGTGCCAGCAGCTTACGGTCTGGGACAGGGGCCTTGGGCAAAAACATTCAGTACTTC. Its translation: CASSLRSGTGALGKNIQYF.